This T cell receptor beta chain was documented in a study of cytomegalovirus exposure and HLA in healthy donors. Germline CDR1 reads LNHNV; CDR2 reads YYDKDF (reference sequence). CDR3 length: 15 residues. Between the trimmed V and J ends, which lost 0 bases and 3 bases, there was a span of 9 bases. Study observations and caveats: Immune exposure was documented only through CMV serostatus. One variant, a missense change in DCLRE1C, was linked in a later analysis to TCR beta V- and J-gene trimming. A later analysis appeared to link common viral pathogens to several of the most significant clusters.

Use of 60 Vbeta and 13 Jbeta primers characterized the PCR. The protocol was immunoSEQ multiplex PCR, while the TCRdb copy is restricted to in-frame clones and leaves out a portion. The sample has under 200,000 clones; 84% are singletons. As regards this clone: Its antigen is undetermined.

Material for sequencing was PBMCs. This clonotype was obtained from a boy aged 5-17 years in good health and CMV-seronegative. The chain carries TRBV15 and TRBJ2-1; the D gene is possibly TRBD2 (5 bases). The CDR3 region is CATSRDGRLYNEQFF. The CDR3 region has the DNA TGTGCCACCAGCAGAGATGGGAGACTCTACAATGAGCAGTTCTTC.